This TCR beta chain came from a study of blood T cell repertoires in COVID-19. Using immunoSEQ multiplex PCR, the repertoire was profiled, and TCRdb retains in-frame clones only, with some absent. The sample yields roughly 100,000 clones, about 89% seen once. The sequenced sample consisted of peripheral blood. This TCR derives from a man aged 50-59 years with acute or convalescent COVID-19.

CDR3 amino acids: CASSPDRGTWGEQFF. CDR3 DNA: TGTGCCAGCTCACCAGACAGGGGTACGTGGGGTGAGCAGTTCTTC. The V and J genes are TRBV18 and TRBJ2-1; 8 bases are shared with TRBD1. CDR1 KGHSH and CDR2 LQKENI come from the germline V gene. V shed 2 bases and J 9 bases; nucleotides not matched to a gene: 9. The CDR3 consists of 15 residues.